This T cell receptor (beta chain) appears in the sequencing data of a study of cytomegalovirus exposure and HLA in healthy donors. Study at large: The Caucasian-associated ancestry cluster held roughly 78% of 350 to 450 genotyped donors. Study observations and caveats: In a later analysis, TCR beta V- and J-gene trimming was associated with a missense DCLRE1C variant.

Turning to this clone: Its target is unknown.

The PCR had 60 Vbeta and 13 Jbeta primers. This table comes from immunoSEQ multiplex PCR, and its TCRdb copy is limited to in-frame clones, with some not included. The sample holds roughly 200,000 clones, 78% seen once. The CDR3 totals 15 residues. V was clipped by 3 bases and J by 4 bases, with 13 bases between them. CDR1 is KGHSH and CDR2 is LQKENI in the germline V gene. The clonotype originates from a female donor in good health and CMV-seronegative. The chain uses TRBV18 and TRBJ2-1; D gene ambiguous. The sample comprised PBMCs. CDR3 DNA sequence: TGTGCCAGCTCACCGCGCCTGGGCCAGTACAATGAGCAGTTCTTC. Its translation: CASSPRLGQYNEQFF.